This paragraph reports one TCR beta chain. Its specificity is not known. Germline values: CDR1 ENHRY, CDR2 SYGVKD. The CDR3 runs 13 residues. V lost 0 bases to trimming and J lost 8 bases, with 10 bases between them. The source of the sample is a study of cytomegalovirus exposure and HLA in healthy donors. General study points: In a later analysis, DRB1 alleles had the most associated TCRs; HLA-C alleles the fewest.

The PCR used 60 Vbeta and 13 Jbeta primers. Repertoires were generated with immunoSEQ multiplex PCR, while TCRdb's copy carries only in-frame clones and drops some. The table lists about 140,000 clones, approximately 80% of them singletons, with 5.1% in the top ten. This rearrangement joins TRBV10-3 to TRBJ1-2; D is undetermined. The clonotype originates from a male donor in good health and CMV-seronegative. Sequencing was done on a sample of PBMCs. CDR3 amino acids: CAISESAMIGYTF. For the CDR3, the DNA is TGTGCCATCAGTGAGTCAGCCATGATCGGCTACACCTTC.